This T cell receptor beta chain stems from a study of naive and memory T cell subsets listed by TCRdb under 2017. Describing the broader study: The figure summarizing these samples reported roughly 10 blood donors, 7 tuberculin skin test biopsies and 3 saline control biopsies. Usually PCR2 was run as a SYBR Green qPCR and stopped at a set threshold, although low-input samples could use end-point PCR (approximately 6 cycles) instead.

Library preparation was by 5' RACE. For the blood and skin samples, reverse transcription of TCR RNA was done with SuperScript IV along with alpha and beta constant region primers. The ligated cDNA was amplified in four rounds of PCR with nested alpha and beta constant region primers together with the SP2 primer. T4 RNA ligase 1 was used to ligate an oligonucleotide containing the Illumina SP2 primer and a UMI to the 3' end of the cDNA. The 12-nucleotide UMI consisted of two random hexamers with an eight-base spacer between the hexamers to prevent hairpin formation. From the second PCR onward, TCR alpha and beta chain libraries were processed separately and dual indexed for multiplexing. After pooling, the indexed libraries were analyzed by capillary electrophoresis and sequenced on either an Illumina MiSeq or NextSeq. PhiX DNA at about 5-8% was spiked into libraries to increase base diversity and improve cluster recognition. In the authors' own workflow: Demultiplexor extracted UMIs from read 2, combined them with read 1 TCR sequence, and split reads by sample indices. Decombinator identified V and J genes and V-J junctions, assigning each TCR a five-part identifier including V and J deletions. Collapsinator used UMIs to correct sequencing errors and PCR amplification heterogeneity, yielding UMI-based abundance per TCR. CDR3Translator turned identifiers into nucleotide sequence, translated that sequence into amino acids, and pulled out CDR3 regions based on terminal motifs. Error-corrected alpha and beta TCR counts from blood and skin were compared after normalization to input RNA amount. TCRdb trimmed public reads at Q25 via fastp, called clones via MiXCR and kept in-frame beta chains. Rows with a matching CDR3 protein are joined into one entry that keeps the most common DNA and genes. What appears here as the V and J calls and clone size reflects TCRdb's work, not the paper's. The sample table shows 20,000 to 25,000 distinct CDR3 sequences, and approximately 3.9% are seen once. About 7.8% of the sample is held by the ten biggest clonotypes.

Study-level results and caveats: The RNA-based method was acknowledged as potentially sensitive to TCR transcript changes with T cell activation and differentiation.

For whole blood analysis, approximately 2.5 ml of peripheral blood was collected from healthy adult volunteers into Tempus tubes, and RNA was extracted following the manufacturer's instructions. A robust, sensitive protocol for the amplification, sequencing and analysis of TCRs was described in the study, in which 3' ligation of a UMI-containing oligonucleotide to TCR cDNA was used. Total RNA was treated with RQ1 DNase, without cell sorting, prior to reverse transcription, with an input of about 1 to 1000 ng being targeted. Libraries were prepared from skin biopsies and whole blood so that pipeline robustness could be tested in samples in which T cells form a minority population. In this sample, this clonotype turned up a few times. The antigen this receptor binds is unknown. No base-level quality is on record; no much larger clone is a single base apart. The V and J ends are trimmed by 0 bases and 2 bases, leaving 9 bases between them. Inclusive of the bounding cysteine and phenylalanine, the CDR3 is 15 residues long. The retained sequence is limited to the CDR3, 45 bases, with the frame set at the first base. CDR1 and CDR2, looked up from the germline V gene, are SGHRS and YFSETQ.

This TCR derives from a male donor in good health. The chain is made from TRBV5-1 and TRBJ2-1; the D gene cannot be named for sure. The CDR3 loop reads CASSLGEGPYNEQFF. The base sequence is TGCGCCAGCAGCTTGGGGGAAGGCCCCTACAATGAGCAGTTCTTC.